This T cell receptor beta chain stems from a study of tumor-infiltrating lymphocytes in primary liver carcinoma. The investigators made TCR beta cDNA from 400 to 550 ng total RNA, using a constant-region primer. Nested multiplex PCR, run for three rounds with slightly modified ARM-PCR, yielded TCR beta libraries. Amplification in the first two PCR rounds was performed using TRBV1-TRBV30 forward primers and a C-beta reverse primer for 10 cycles each. MiXCR, run by TCRdb on the multiplex PCR reads, gives a single entry per CDR3 protein. The sample consists of approximately 340,000 distinct CDR3 sequences, almost 65% of them appearing once. The researchers obtained blood RNA from unsorted whole blood and also extracted germline DNA. This clonotype was counted at least ten times. The junction had 3 bases not matched to a gene; V was cut back by 5 bases and J by 4 bases. Germline V gene data show CDR1 as SQVTM and CDR2 as ANQGSEA. CDR3 length: 13 amino acids.

The sequencing input was peripheral blood. The chain combines TRBV29-1 with TRBJ2-5, with 11 bases lining up with TRBD2. This clonotype was obtained from a middle-aged man with primary liver carcinoma and hepatitis B virus infection. CDR3 DNA: TGCAGCGTTACGACTAGCGGGACAGAGACCCAGTACTTC. Protein sequence: CSVTTSGTETQYF.